The 7 T cell receptor beta chains presented below share a single source sample, sequenced in a study of blood T cell repertoires in COVID-19. Sequencing used immunoSEQ multiplex PCR; TCRdb keeps in-frame clones, though not all of them. There are some 150,000 clones in the sample; 65% to 85% occur only once, and approximately 3.8% lies in the top ten. The sequenced sample consisted of peripheral blood. These receptors all come from an older woman with acute or convalescent COVID-19.

The chain recombines TRBV7-2 with TRBJ2-1; 8 nucleotides match TRBD2. V lost 4 bases, J lost 7 bases, and 12 bases stayed unmatched. Germline values: CDR1 SGHTA, CDR2 FQGNSA. This CDR3 comprises 16 residues. The chain's CDR3 is CASSSKAGDIRNEQFF. The DNA for the CDR3 is TGTGCCAGCAGCTCAAAAGCGGGAGACATAAGGAATGAGCAGTTCTTC.

The V and J genes are TRBV27 and TRBJ2-2; 8 bases match TRBD2. The V segment lost 7 bases and the J segment 6 bases; nucleotides outside the gene matches: 10. The CDR3 runs to 15 residues. Germline CDR1 MNHEY, CDR2 SMNVEV (reference sequence). The CDR3 spells CASTSGTRISGELFF. DNA for the CDR3: TGTGCCAGCACCTCCGGGACTAGAATTTCCGGGGAGCTGTTTTTT.

The V gene is TRBV5-1, the J gene TRBJ2-5; TRBD2 matches 7 bases. This CDR3 region has 17 residues. The J segment lost 2 bases and the V segment lost 1 base, leaving 11 bases of the junction unmatched. In germline, CDR1 is SGHRS, CDR2 YFSETQ. In DNA form, the CDR3 reads TGCGCCAGCAGCTTGTCACTGGGGACTACAGTACAAGAGACCCAGTACTTC. Protein: CASSLSLGTTVQETQYF.

V is TRBV13 and J is TRBJ2-1; D is possibly TRBD1 (6 bases). This CDR3 has 13 residues. Trimming took 7 bases from V and 7 from J, leaving 14 bases between them. Germline CDR1 reads PRHDT; CDR2 reads FYEKMQ (reference sequence). The CDR3 here is CASILWDTNEQFF. As DNA, the CDR3 is TGTGCCAGCATCTTGTGGGACACAAATGAGCAGTTCTTC.

J is TRBJ2-5 and V is TRBV4-3; the match to TRBD1 covers 8 bases. Germline V gene sequence: CDR1 LGHNA, CDR2 YSLEER. The CDR3 sequence is 16 residues long. V shed 3 bases, J shed 1 base, and the junction held 7 bases outside the gene matches. CDR3 coding DNA: TGCGCCAGCAGCCATAACCGGGACAGGCTCCAAGAGACCCAGTACTTC. Translating it yields CASSHNRDRLQETQYF.

The CDR3, as DNA: TGTGCCAGCAGTCGGCTAGGGGGCTCCTACAATGAGCAGTTCTTC. The encoded protein is CASSRLGGSYNEQFF. The chain is built from TRBV27 and TRBJ2-1; D is perhaps TRBD1 (6 bases). Trimming cost V 5 bases and J 0 bases, with 11 bases left between them. This CDR3 is 15 amino acids long. Germline V gene sequence: CDR1 MNHEY, CDR2 SMNVEV (reference sequence).

J is TRBJ2-1 and V is TRBV5-1; 10 bases line up with TRBD2. The CDR3 is 19 amino acids. Germline CDR1 SGHRS, CDR2 YFSETQ. Trimming at V came to 0 bases and at J to 1 base, leaving 10 bases not matched to a gene. Here the CDR3 DNA reads TGCGCCAGCAGCTTGGGACTCCTAGCGGGAGAGAGTTCCTACAATGAGCAGTTCTTC. It codes for CASSLGLLAGESSYNEQFF. Variable domain in full (rest from reference TRBV5-1 and TRBJ2-1): KAGVTQTPRYLIKTRGQQVTLSCSPISGHRSVSWYQQTPGQGLQFLFEYFSETQRNKGNFPGRFSGRQFSNSRSEMNVSTLELGDSALYLCASSLGLLAGESSYNEQFFGPGTRLTVL.